This record covers a single T cell receptor beta chain. These data belong to a study of blood T cell repertoires in COVID-19. Study at large: Acute and convalescent COVID-19 specimens originated in the United States, Italy and Spain. T cells, B-cell-depleted T cells, or PBMCs provided the cDNA or gDNA that served as material.

Seattle's enrolled individuals joined amid active infection and were then monitored longitudinally. The germline CDR1 and CDR2 sequences are SGDLS and YYNGEE. Trimming pared 4 bases from V and 1 base from J, leaving 6 bases between. This CDR3 contains 14 residues. Methods used by the authors: Counts of nucleated cells, estimated from reference gene primer amplification, were obtained. Here immunoSEQ multiplex PCR was the method, and the copy in TCRdb shows in-frame clones only, minus some. The V and J calls and clone size come from that table; D and trimming were worked out from the DNA. The sample lists 180,000 or so clones; around four fifths were seen once.

The sequenced material came from peripheral blood. The receptor's source is a woman in her 70s with COVID-19, enrolled during active disease. This chain connects TRBV9 to TRBJ2-6; D is uncertain. CDR3 DNA sequence: TGTGCCAGCAGCCCCTCTTCTGGGGCCAACGTCCTGACTTTC. Protein: CASSPSSGANVLTF.